These T cell receptor beta chains were read from a single sample in a study of cytomegalovirus exposure and HLA in healthy donors. Some clones are missing from TCRdb's copy, which holds only in-frame ones; the method was immunoSEQ multiplex PCR. The sample includes about 130,000 clones, more than 75% seen only once; the top ten take less than 10%. What was sequenced was PBMCs. All receptors derive from a woman between 50 and 59 years old in good health and CMV-seropositive. Both conserved end residues are part of each CDR3. Each record gives: clone size, J gene, V gene, D gene, CDR3 DNA, CDR3 protein. A D gene is named only where the DNA matches it firmly. Only some rows state a clone size, as once, few, many or a class for expanded clones.

>-|TRBJ2-6|TRBV10-3|TRBD2
TGTGCCATCAGAGCGGGACCGAACTCTGGGGCCAACGTCCTGACTTTC
CAIRAGPNSGANVLTF
>-|TRBJ1-1|TRBV7-9|TRBD1
TGTGCCAGCAGCCAGGGACAGGGCGCAGCTTTCTTT
CASSQGQGAAFF
>few|TRBJ1-3|TRBV27|-
TGTGCCAGCAGTCCCAGGGTTTCTGGAAACACCATATATTTT
CASSPRVSGNTIYF
>few|TRBJ2-7|TRBV28|TRBD2
TGTGCCAGCAGTCCACCTCGGGGGGGAAACTACGAGCAGTACTTC
CASSPPRGGNYEQYF
>-|TRBJ2-7|TRBV5-1|TRBD1
TGCGCCAGCAGCTTGACAGGGGAGCCCTACGAGCAGTACTTC
CASSLTGEPYEQYF
>-|TRBJ2-1|TRBV13|TRBD2
TGTGCCAGCAGTTTAGGCTGGAGCGGGGGGGCCCATGAGCAGTTCTTC
CASSLGWSGGAHEQFF
>-|TRBJ2-5|TRBV28|-
TGTGCCAGCAGTTTAGGCCGTGGTGGGCGAGAGACCCAGTACTTC
CASSLGRGGRETQYF
>-|TRBJ2-1|TRBV5-6|-
TGTGCCAGCAGCTCTGGACTGAACCTTGAGCAGTTCTTC
CASSSGLNLEQFF
>few|TRBJ2-7|TRBV19|TRBD2
TGTGCCAGTAGTCCCCGGGAGGCCTACGAGCAGTACTTC
CASSPREAYEQYF
>-|TRBJ1-5|TRBV6-1|-
TGTGCCAGTAGGGGCGCCCAAAATCAGCCCCAGCATTTT
CASRGAQNQPQHF
>-|TRBJ2-7|TRBV2|TRBD2
TGTGCCAGCAGTGAAGCCGGGACTAGCGGACACTCCTACGAGCAGTACTTC
CASSEAGTSGHSYEQYF
>-|TRBJ2-1|TRBV9|TRBD1
TGTGCCAGCAGCCCCCCACAGGGGCGCGGAGATGGGAATGAGCAGTTCTTC
CASSPPQGRGDGNEQFF
>-|TRBJ2-5|TRBV5-1|-
TGCGCCAGCAGCTTGCAGCAGGAAGAGACCCAGTACTTC
CASSLQQEETQYF
>few|TRBJ1-4|TRBV29-1|-
TGCAGCGTTGAAGCGGGGGGGGGTGAAAAACTGTTTTTT
CSVEAGGGEKLFF
>-|TRBJ1-2|TRBV19|-
TGTGCCAGTAGTGAGGTAAACTATGGCTACACCTTC
CASSEVNYGYTF
>-|TRBJ2-5|TRBV11-2|TRBD1
TGTGCCAGCAACCACTGGGTGGGACAGGGTTTGGAGACCCAGTACTTC
CASNHWVGQGLETQYF
>-|TRBJ2-7|TRBV18|TRBD1
TGTGCCAGCTCACCTTCTGGGACAGACTTATACGAGCAGTACTTC
CASSPSGTDLYEQYF
>-|TRBJ1-4|TRBV28|-
TGTGCCAGCAGTTTACGGGGGTGGAGGGGACGGCAAAAACTGTTTTTT
CASSLRGWRGRQKLFF
>-|TRBJ1-5|TRBV2|TRBD1
TGTGCCAGCAGCCCCGGGACAGGAGGTCAGCCCCAGCATTTT
CASSPGTGGQPQHF
>few|TRBJ2-1|TRBV14|-
TGTGCCAGCAGCGCGGTTGGCAGGGGGGCCAATGAGCAGTTCTTC
CASSAVGRGANEQFF
>-|TRBJ2-7|TRBV7-3|TRBD1
TGTGCCAGCAGCTTCGCAGGGGGCCTCGAGCAGTACTTC
CASSFAGGLEQYF
>-|TRBJ2-1|TRBV11-2|TRBD1
TGTGCCAGCAGCTTTACAGGGGCTACCTACAATGAGCAGTTCTTC
CASSFTGATYNEQFF
>-|TRBJ1-5|TRBV6-1|-
TGTGCCAGCAGTGAAAATCTTAATCAGCCCCAGCATTTT
CASSENLNQPQHF
>few|TRBJ1-2|TRBV7-8|TRBD1
TGTGCCAGCAGCTTAGGGTTAATCACAGGGGGCTCCTATGGCTACACCTTC
CASSLGLITGGSYGYTF
>-|TRBJ1-1|TRBV2|TRBD1
TGTGCCAGCAAACTAAAACCGGGACAGGGGATGAACACTGAAGCTTTCTTT
CASKLKPGQGMNTEAFF
>-|TRBJ2-1|TRBV7-9|TRBD2
TGTGCCAGCAGCTTAGCGGGAGGGCCTAACAATGAGCAGTTCTTC
CASSLAGGPNNEQFF
>-|TRBJ2-1|TRBV6-6|TRBD1
TGTGCCAGCAGACACGACAGGGTGTATGAGCAGTTCTTC
CASRHDRVYEQFF
>-|TRBJ2-3|TRBV9|-
TGTGCCAGCAGCGTAGCTAGCACAGATACGCAGTATTTT
CASSVASTDTQYF
>-|TRBJ1-2|TRBV7-2|-
TGTGCCAGCAGCTTATTAACAGGAGCTAACTATGGCTACACCTTC
CASSLLTGANYGYTF
>-|TRBJ2-7|TRBV28|TRBD2
TGTGCCAGCAGTTTGTTACTAGCGGGTACTTACGAGCAGTACTTC
CASSLLLAGTYEQYF
>-|TRBJ1-5|TRBV27|TRBD1
TGTGCCAGCAGGCCTGACGGGACAGACAATCAGCCCCAGCATTTT
CASRPDGTDNQPQHF
>-|TRBJ1-1|TRBV7-9|-
TGTGCCAGCAGCTTAGTGGTCGGCGGATCCAAATTTGAAGCTTTCTTT
CASSLVVGGSKFEAFF
>-|TRBJ1-2|TRBV27|TRBD1
TGTGCCAGCAGAGAAGCGGGACAGGGAGGATATGGCTACACCTTC
CASREAGQGGYGYTF
>-|TRBJ2-5|TRBV9|TRBD2
TGTGCCAGCAGCGTAGGAGAGCGGGGGGTCGAGACCCAGTACTTC
CASSVGERGVETQYF
>-|TRBJ2-1|TRBV5-4|TRBD1
TGTGCCAGCAGCACCCAGACAGGGGGCGCGATGTATGAGCAGTTCTTC
CASSTQTGGAMYEQFF
>few|TRBJ2-1|TRBV15|TRBD2
TGTGCCACCAGCGACCGGACTAGCGCAAGCAATGAGCAGTTCTTC
CATSDRTSASNEQFF
>few|TRBJ2-1|TRBV5-4|TRBD1
TGTGCCAGCAGCTTTTCACAGGGGAATGAGCAGTTCTTC
CASSFSQGNEQFF
>-|TRBJ1-4|TRBV7-2|-
TGTGCCAGCAGCTTACCCCAAGGACTCCAAGGAGATGAAAAACTGTTTTTT
CASSLPQGLQGDEKLFF
>-|TRBJ2-1|TRBV30|TRBD1
TGTGCCTGGAGTCCCGGACAGGGGGGTGGGGAGCAGTTCTTC
CAWSPGQGGGEQFF
>-|TRBJ2-4|TRBV28|-
TGTGCCAGCAGACCCAACCCTCGGGTGTTAGCCAAAAACATTCAGTACTTC
CASRPNPRVLAKNIQYF